This T cell receptor (beta chain) emerged from a study of blood T cell repertoires in COVID-19. Study details: Samples of COVID-19 (acute and convalescent) were obtained from the United States, Italy and Spain.

The authors' processing: Estimates of nucleated cell counts were drawn from the amplification of reference gene primers. The table came from immunoSEQ multiplex PCR; TCRdb's copy has only in-frame clones and leaves some out. That table furnishes V, J and clone size, whereas the DNA furnished D and trimming. Here the sample spans approximately 93,000 clones, over 70% being singletons. The CDR3 totals 14 residues. V lost 0 bases, J lost 12 bases, and 12 bases lay in between. The germline gives CDR1 LGHDT, CDR2 YNNKEL (reference sequence). The specimen was peripheral blood. This clonotype was obtained from a human donor in a cohort sampled during active COVID-19. The chain uses TRBV3-1 (or the pseudogene TRBV3-2) and TRBJ1-6; D gene unclear. The CDR3 protein is CASSQERTRGPLHF. DNA for the CDR3: TGTGCCAGCAGCCAAGAGCGCACCCGAGGACCCCTCCACTTT.